This T cell receptor (beta chain) was sequenced during a study of blood T cell repertoires in COVID-19. The overall study: Specimens from acute and convalescent COVID-19 originated in the United States, Italy and Spain. Nucleic acid was either cDNA or gDNA, and it came from T cells, B-cell-depleted T cells, or PBMCs.

This CDR3 is 14 amino acids long. The V gene's germline CDR1 is GTSNPN and CDR2 SVGIG (reference sequence). The V end lost 0 bases, the J end lost 1 base, and 10 bases lay between the germline ends. In the original processing: From reference gene primer amplification, estimates of nucleated cell counts were derived. Generated by immunoSEQ multiplex PCR, the TCRdb table keeps only in-frame clones and is missing some. V and J calls plus clone size are reproduced from that table; the DNA served to infer D and trimming. The repertoire holds 150,000 to 200,000 clones, with roughly four fifths as singletons.

Specimen: peripheral blood. V gene TRBV30 combines with J gene TRBJ2-7; D perhaps matches TRBD1 (5 bases). This clonotype was sampled from a woman in her 30s with acute or convalescent COVID-19. The DNA of the CDR3 is TGTGCCTGGAGTGTATACCAGGGTTCCTACGAGCAGTACTTC. Translated, it gives CAWSVYQGSYEQYF.